This T cell receptor beta chain was identified in a study of blood T cell repertoires in COVID-19. Looking at the study overall: Material from acute and convalescent COVID-19 was sourced from the United States, Italy and Spain.

V was cut by 7 bases and J by 0 bases, with 12 bases left in between. This CDR3 has 14 residues. From germline, CDR1 is WSHSY and CDR2 SAAADI. This clone turned up a few times. As handled by the study authors: Reference gene primer amplification yielded estimated nucleated cell counts. Libraries were prepared by immunoSEQ multiplex PCR; TCRdb keeps only in-frame clonotypes and omits some of them. V, J and clone size reflect that table, while D and trimming were determined from the DNA. Altogether about 130,000 clones are present, under 90% being singletons, with the ten largest covering more than 10%.

Sequences were obtained from peripheral blood. This sequence was found in a woman aged 55-69 years with acute or convalescent COVID-19. The chain combines TRBV10-2 with TRBJ1-2; D is uncertain. CDR3 region: CASMSGLTNYGYTF. The CDR3 DNA sequence: TGCGCCAGCATGAGTGGACTTACTAACTATGGCTACACCTTC.